The 20 T cell receptor beta chains in this list originate from one sample, sequenced in a study of CD8 T cells in ankylosing spondylitis. TCRdb re-derived calls from the 5' RACE reads in MiXCR, one entry per CDR3 protein. The sample lists about 200,000 distinct CDR3 sequences; roughly 13% were seen once. The specimen sequenced was blood, either unsorted or a sorted T cell fraction (not recorded which). Every receptor here comes from a male donor with ankylosing spondylitis or in good health (not recorded which).

This rearrangement joins TRBV5-1 to TRBJ2-7; D gene unclear. The length of the CDR3 is 13 residues. Germline-derived CDR1 and CDR2 are SGHRS and YFSETQ. With 6 bases removed from V and 2 bases from J, the gap between germline ends came to 12 bases. This CDR3 is CASTGYDPYEQYF. CDR3 DNA: TGCGCCAGCACCGGGTACGATCCCTACGAGCAGTACTTC.

This clonotype was counted between two and nine times. This chain joins TRBV20-1 and TRBJ2-3; D possibly corresponds to TRBD2 (5 bases). V was shortened by 2 bases and J by 0 bases, with 12 bases between the two germline ends. Germline loops: CDR1 DFQATT, CDR2 SNEGSKA (reference sequence). CDR3 length: 15 amino acids. This CDR3 is CSARHPGDSTDTQYF. The CDR3 DNA reads as TGCAGTGCTAGACACCCCGGGGATAGCACAGATACGCAGTATTTT.

This clonotype came up a few times. The chain carries TRBV7-9 and TRBJ2-7; the match to TRBD2 covers 7 bases. V was clipped by 5 bases and J by 3 bases; unmatched bases: 10. The CDR3 runs to 15 residues. Per germline, CDR1 SEHNR and CDR2 FQNEAQ (reference sequence). CDR3 in DNA: TGTGCCAGCAGCGTCGATAGCGGGTTCATCTACGAGCAGTACTTC. Translated, it gives CASSVDSGFIYEQYF.

This clonotype has ten or more counts. The V gene is TRBV4-1, the J gene TRBJ1-5; D is undetermined. Germline assignment: CDR1 MGHRA and CDR2 YSYEKL. Trimming pared 4 bases from V and 0 bases from J, leaving 10 bases between. The CDR3 is 15 amino acids. CDR3 protein: CASSLDGGSNQPQHF. DNA for the CDR3: TGCGCCAGCAGCCTCGACGGAGGTAGCAATCAGCCCCAGCATTTT.

This clonotype was found a few times. The genes are TRBV6-1 and TRBJ1-1; a possible D gene is TRBD1 (6 bases). V was pared by 7 bases and J by 1 base, with 13 bases between. Per the germline V gene, CDR1 is MNHNS and CDR2 is SASEGT. This CDR3 is built from 14 residues. CDR3 sequence reads: CASTPAQGNTEAFF. The CDR3 DNA reads TGTGCCAGCACTCCCGCACAGGGGAACACTGAAGCTTTCTTT.

In this sample, this clonotype turned up a few times. The chain links TRBV6-5 to TRBJ2-3, with D maybe TRBD2 (6 bases). V lost 2 bases, J lost 0 bases, and 12 bases lay in between. Germline loops: CDR1 MNHEY, CDR2 SVGAGI. This CDR3 spans 16 amino acids. CDR3 sequence reads: CASSYGLARSTDTQYF. The CDR3 DNA reads TGTGCCAGCAGTTACGGCCTAGCGAGGAGCACAGATACGCAGTATTTT.

The chain is built from TRBV5-1 and TRBJ2-7; D remains ambiguous. Trimming shortened V by 8 bases and J by 2 bases, and 11 bases separated the two germline ends. Germline assignment: CDR1 SGHRS and CDR2 YFSETQ. The CDR3 has 12 amino acids. For the CDR3, the DNA is TGCGCCAGTTTCCCCAAGCCCTACGAGCAGTACTTC. This sequence encodes CASFPKPYEQYF. Full variable domain (missing parts from reference TRBV5-1 and TRBJ2-7): KAGVTQTPRYLIKTRGQQVTLSCSPISGHRSVSWYQQTPGQGLQFLFEYFSETQRNKGNFPGRFSGRQFSNSRSEMNVSTLELGDSALYLCASFPKPYEQYFGPGTRLTVT.

The chain uses TRBV27 and TRBJ2-1; TRBD2 matches 13 bases. V shed 5 bases and J 6 bases; nucleotides not matched to a gene: 10. The CDR3 covers 17 residues. CDR1 is MNHEY, CDR2 SMNVEV, per germline (reference sequence). The CDR3 bases are TGTGCCAGCAGTACCAGGACTAGCGGGAGAGGTTTCAATGAGCAGTTCTTC. This sequence encodes CASSTRTSGRGFNEQFF.

This chain links TRBV5-1 with TRBJ2-7; possibly TRBD1 for D (5 bases). The CDR3 runs 13 residues. The V gene's germline CDR1 is SGHRS and CDR2 YFSETQ. V lost 5 bases and J 1 base, leaving 10 bases between the germline ends. CDR3: CASRQDGSYEQYF. The CDR3 nucleotides are TGCGCCAGCAGACAGGACGGTTCCTACGAGCAGTACTTC.

The J gene is TRBJ1-4, the V gene TRBV7-9; tentatively, D is TRBD1 (5 bases). Germline V gene lookup returns CDR1 SEHNR and CDR2 FQNEAQ (reference sequence). CDR3 length equals 16 residues. Between the trimmed V and J ends, which lost 4 bases and 0 bases, there was a span of 12 bases. Written as DNA, the CDR3 is TGTGCCAGCAGCTCAGACACGGGGGCAACTAATGAAAAACTGTTTTTT. Residues: CASSSDTGATNEKLFF.

The chain uses TRBV6-5 and TRBJ2-5, with D possibly TRBD1 on 6 matching bases. V was trimmed by 0 bases and J by 1 base, leaving 12 bases between them. This CDR3 contains 16 residues. The germline gives CDR1 MNHEY, CDR2 SVGAGI. CDR3 nucleotides: TGTGCCAGCAGTTACTCGACCTTCAGGGGCCAAGAGACCCAGTACTTC. Translation gives CASSYSTFRGQETQYF.

This clonotype has only a few counts. The CDR3 loop is CASGFTGSTNEKLFF. The DNA for the CDR3 is TGTGCCAGCGGATTCACAGGGTCTACTAATGAAAAACTGTTTTTT. The J gene is TRBJ1-4, the V gene TRBV2, with a tentative D call TRBD1 (6 bases). The CDR3 is 15 amino acids. Trimming pared 8 bases from V and 2 bases from J, leaving 15 bases between. Germline CDR1 is SNHLY and CDR2 is FYNNEI.

The CDR3 DNA follows: TGTGCCAGTAGTATAAGAGGGGGGGCCGGCAATGAGCAGTTCTTC. Its translation: CASSIRGGAGNEQFF. The V call is TRBV19, the J call TRBJ2-1; weak D call: TRBD2 (7 bases). The CDR3 totals 15 residues. Germline V gene sequence: CDR1 LNHDA, CDR2 SQIVND (reference sequence). Trimming took 2 bases from V and 6 from J, leaving 14 bases between them. Looking up the rest from reference TRBV19 and TRBJ2-1 gives the full variable domain: DGGITQSPKYLFRKEGQNVTLSCEQNLNHDAMYWYRQDPGQGLRLIYYSQIVNDFQKGDIAEGYSVSREKKESFPLTVTSAQKNPTAFYLCASSIRGGAGNEQFFGPGTRLTVL.

There are a few counts of this clonotype. The chain is built from TRBV6-1 and TRBJ2-2, with 9 positions matching TRBD1. Germline loops: CDR1 MNHNS, CDR2 SASEGT. V lost 6 bases and J lost 6; bases outside the gene matches: 8. The CDR3 has 15 residues. DNA for the CDR3: TGTGCCAGCAGCTCGGGACAGGGTTTGGCCGGGGAGCTGTTTTTT. Its translation: CASSSGQGLAGELFF.

This clonotype turned up a few times. This rearrangement joins TRBV4-1 to TRBJ2-2; 14 bases match TRBD2. With 5 bases clipped from V and 6 bases from J, the junction kept 8 bases outside the gene matches. The germline CDR1 and CDR2 sequences are MGHRA and YSYEKL. The CDR3 consists of 17 residues. Here the CDR3 reads CASSTAGTSGSPGELFF. The CDR3 coding sequence is TGCGCCAGCAGCACCGCCGGGACTAGCGGGAGCCCCGGGGAGCTGTTTTTT.

V and J are TRBV2 and TRBJ1-1, with TRBD1 identical over 8 bases. CDR1 is SNHLY and CDR2 is FYNNEI in the germline V gene. This CDR3 contains 16 residues. V was clipped by 8 bases and J by 0 bases; unmatched bases: 11. For the CDR3, the DNA is TGTGCCAGCTCACGAACTTGGGACAGGATGAACACTGAAGCTTTCTTT. The encoded protein is CASSRTWDRMNTEAFF. The full variable domain, its missing parts supplied by reference TRBV2 and TRBJ1-1, is EPEVTQTPSHQVTQMGQEVILRCVPISNHLYFYWYRQILGQKVEFLVSFYNNEISEKSEIFDDQFSVERPDGSNFTLKIRSTKLEDSAMYFCASSRTWDRMNTEAFFGQGTRLTVV.

This clonotype has a handful of counts. The chain has TRBV14 and TRBJ2-7, with 9 bases matching TRBD1. Trimming cost V 3 bases and J 3 bases; bases outside gene matches: 6. Germline V CDR1 and CDR2: SGHDN, FVKESK. The CDR3 contains 15 residues. The DNA for the CDR3 is TGTGCCAGCAGCCAGGGACAGGGACCCTACTACGAGCAGTACTTC. Protein: CASSQGQGPYYEQYF.

This clonotype was observed a few times. This chain joins TRBV20-1 and TRBJ2-7, with 9 bases identical to TRBD1. The CDR3 is 14 amino acids. The germline V gene has CDR1 DFQATT and CDR2 SNEGSKA (reference sequence). V gave up 3 bases and J gave up 5 bases; unmatched junction bases: 8. The DNA for the CDR3 is TGCAGTGCTAGTATGGGGGACAGGGACCACGAGCAGTACTTC. Translated: CSASMGDRDHEQYF.

This clonotype was counted many times. V usage is TRBV5-1 and J usage is TRBJ2-7; the D is unclear. The CDR3 has 12 residues. The germline CDR1 and CDR2 sequences are SGHRS and YFSETQ. V lost 0 bases to trimming and J lost 3 bases, with 4 bases between them. CDR3 bases: TGCGCCAGCAGCTTGGAGGGCTACGAGCAGTACTTC. It is translated as CASSLEGYEQYF.

J is TRBJ1-1 and V is TRBV29-1, with 8 positions matching TRBD1. The V gene end was trimmed by 7 bases and the J gene end by 5 bases; junction bases not matched to a gene: 12. The germline V gene encodes CDR1 SQVTM and CDR2 ANQGSEA. This CDR3 is built from 14 residues. The CDR3 sequence: CSGGPGDRGTEAFF. CDR3 nucleotide sequence: TGCAGCGGCGGGCCCGGCGACAGGGGTACTGAAGCTTTCTTT. Based on the CDR3 plus reference TRBV29-1 and TRBJ1-1, the full variable domain is SAVISQKPSRDICQRGTSLTIQCQVDSQVTMMFWYRQQPGQSLTLIATANQGSEATYESGFVIDKFPISRPNLTFSTLTVSNMSPEDSSIYLCSGGPGDRGTEAFFGQGTRLTVV.